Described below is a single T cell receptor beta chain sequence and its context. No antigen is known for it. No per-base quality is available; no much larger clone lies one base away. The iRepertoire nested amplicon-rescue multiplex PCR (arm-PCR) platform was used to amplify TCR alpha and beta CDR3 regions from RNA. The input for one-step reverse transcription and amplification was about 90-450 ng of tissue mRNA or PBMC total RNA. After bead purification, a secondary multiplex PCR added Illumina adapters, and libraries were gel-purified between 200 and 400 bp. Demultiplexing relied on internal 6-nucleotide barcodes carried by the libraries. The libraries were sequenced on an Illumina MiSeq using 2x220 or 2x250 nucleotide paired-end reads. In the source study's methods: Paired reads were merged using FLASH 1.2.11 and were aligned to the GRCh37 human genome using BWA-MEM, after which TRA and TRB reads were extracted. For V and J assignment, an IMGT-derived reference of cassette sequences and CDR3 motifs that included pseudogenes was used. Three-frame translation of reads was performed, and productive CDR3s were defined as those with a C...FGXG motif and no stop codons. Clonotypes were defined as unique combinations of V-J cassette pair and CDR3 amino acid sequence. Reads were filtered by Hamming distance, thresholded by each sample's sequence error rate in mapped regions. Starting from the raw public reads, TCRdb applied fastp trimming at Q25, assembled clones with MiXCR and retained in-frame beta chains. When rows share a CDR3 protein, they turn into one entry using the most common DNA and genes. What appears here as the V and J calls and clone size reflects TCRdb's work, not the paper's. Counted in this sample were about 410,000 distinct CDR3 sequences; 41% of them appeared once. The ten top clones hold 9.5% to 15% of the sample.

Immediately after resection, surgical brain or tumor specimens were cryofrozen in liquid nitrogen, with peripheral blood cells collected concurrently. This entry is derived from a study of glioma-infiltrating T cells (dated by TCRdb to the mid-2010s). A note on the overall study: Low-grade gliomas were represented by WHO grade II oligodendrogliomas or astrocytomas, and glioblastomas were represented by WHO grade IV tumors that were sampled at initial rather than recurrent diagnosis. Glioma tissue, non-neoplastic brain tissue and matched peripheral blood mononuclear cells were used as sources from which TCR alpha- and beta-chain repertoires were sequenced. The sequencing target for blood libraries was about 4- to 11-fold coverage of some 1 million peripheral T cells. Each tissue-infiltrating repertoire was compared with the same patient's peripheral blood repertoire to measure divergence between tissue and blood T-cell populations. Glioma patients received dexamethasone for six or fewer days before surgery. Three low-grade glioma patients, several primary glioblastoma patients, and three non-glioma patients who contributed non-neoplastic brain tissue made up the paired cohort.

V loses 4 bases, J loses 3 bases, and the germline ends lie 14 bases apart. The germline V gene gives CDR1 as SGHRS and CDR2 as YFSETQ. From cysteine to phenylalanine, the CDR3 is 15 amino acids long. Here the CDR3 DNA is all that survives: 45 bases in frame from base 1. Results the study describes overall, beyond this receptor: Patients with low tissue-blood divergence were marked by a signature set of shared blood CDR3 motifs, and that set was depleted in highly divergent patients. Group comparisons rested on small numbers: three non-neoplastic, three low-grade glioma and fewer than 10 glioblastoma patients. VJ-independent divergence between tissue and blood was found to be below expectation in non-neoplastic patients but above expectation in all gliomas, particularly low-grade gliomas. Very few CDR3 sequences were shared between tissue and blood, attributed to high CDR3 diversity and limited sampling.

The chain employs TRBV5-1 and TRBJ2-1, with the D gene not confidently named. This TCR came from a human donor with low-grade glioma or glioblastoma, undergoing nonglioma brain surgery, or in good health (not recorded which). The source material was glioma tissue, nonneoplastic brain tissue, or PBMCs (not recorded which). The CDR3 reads CASSKLQPIYNEQFF. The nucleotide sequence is TGCGCCAGCAGCAAGCTCCAGCCCATCTACAATGAGCAGTTCTTC.